This is a list of T cell receptor beta chains from one sample in a study of blood T cell repertoires in COVID-19. Using immunoSEQ multiplex PCR, the repertoire was profiled, and TCRdb retains in-frame clones only, with some absent. The table shows roughly 140,000 clones, with over 75% occurring only once. The sequenced sample was PBMCs or T cells enriched from blood (not recorded which). The receptors shown here come from a man in his forties or fifties in a cohort exposed to, infected with or recovered from COVID-19 (not recorded which). CDR3s include the opening cysteine and the closing phenylalanine or tryptophan. The D gene is left open where the match is weak. Some rows have no size entry. The others give once, few or many, or a class for an expanded clone.

clone_size: -; j_call: TRBJ1-2; d_call: TRBD1; v_call: TRBV5-1; cdr3_aa: CASSLGGAGGYGYTF; cdr3_nt: TGCGCCAGCAGCTTGGGCGGTGCAGGGGGCTATGGCTACACCTTC
clone_size: -; j_call: TRBJ1-1; d_call: -; v_call: TRBV5-5; cdr3_aa: CASSLYAGQGTEAFF; cdr3_nt: TGTGCCAGCAGCTTGTATGCAGGGCAGGGGACTGAAGCTTTCTTT
clone_size: -; j_call: TRBJ1-1; d_call: -; v_call: TRBV19; cdr3_aa: CASSIVLAGEAFF; cdr3_nt: TGTGCCAGTAGTATAGTTTTGGCAGGTGAAGCTTTCTTT
clone_size: -; j_call: TRBJ1-5; d_call: TRBD1; v_call: TRBV10-1; cdr3_aa: CASTLWTGFNQPQHF; cdr3_nt: TGCGCCAGCACCCTTTGGACAGGGTTCAATCAGCCCCAGCATTTT
clone_size: -; j_call: TRBJ2-7; d_call: TRBD1; v_call: TRBV11-2; cdr3_aa: CASSLSDRDYEQYF; cdr3_nt: TGTGCCAGCAGCCTCTCAGACAGGGACTACGAGCAGTACTTC
clone_size: -; j_call: TRBJ2-7; d_call: -; v_call: TRBV10-3; cdr3_aa: CASEGGGEWREQYF; cdr3_nt: TGTGCAAGCGAGGGGGGAGGGGAGTGGAGGGAGCAGTACTTC
clone_size: few; j_call: TRBJ2-7; d_call: TRBD1; v_call: TRBV11-1; cdr3_aa: CASSLPGQGNEQYF; cdr3_nt: TGTGCCAGCAGCCTTCCGGGACAGGGCAACGAGCAGTACTTC
clone_size: -; j_call: TRBJ1-2; d_call: -; v_call: TRBV10-3; cdr3_aa: CAISLAGYGYTF; cdr3_nt: TGTGCCATCAGTTTAGCGGGGTATGGCTACACCTTC
clone_size: once; j_call: TRBJ1-6; d_call: -; v_call: TRBV30; cdr3_aa: CAWKSQGSGSPLHF; cdr3_nt: TGTGCCTGGAAGTCCCAGGGGTCAGGGTCACCCCTCCACTTT
clone_size: -; j_call: TRBJ2-4; d_call: TRBD1; v_call: TRBV7-2; cdr3_aa: CASTGGQAALKNIQYF; cdr3_nt: TGTGCCAGCACCGGTGGACAGGCTGCCCTAAAAAACATTCAGTACTTC
clone_size: -; j_call: TRBJ2-5; d_call: -; v_call: TRBV7-8; cdr3_aa: CASSFTPRAGAKETQYF; cdr3_nt: TGTGCCAGCAGCTTCACCCCTCGAGCGGGTGCAAAAGAGACCCAGTACTTC
clone_size: -; j_call: TRBJ1-4; d_call: -; v_call: TRBV4-1; cdr3_aa: CASSQDTYEKLFF; cdr3_nt: TGCGCCAGCAGCCAAGATACATATGAAAAACTGTTTTTT
clone_size: -; j_call: TRBJ1-6; d_call: TRBD1; v_call: TRBV19; cdr3_aa: CASSDTGGKAPLHF; cdr3_nt: TGTGCCAGTAGCGATACAGGGGGTAAGGCACCCCTCCACTTT
clone_size: -; j_call: TRBJ2-7; d_call: -; v_call: TRBV21-1; cdr3_aa: CASSDLSGLAGTYEQYF; cdr3_nt: TGTGCCAGCAGCGATCTCTCGGGACTAGCGGGGACCTACGAGCAGTACTTC
clone_size: -; j_call: TRBJ2-7; d_call: TRBD1; v_call: TRBV28; cdr3_aa: CASSLLDRGGYEQYF; cdr3_nt: TGTGCCAGCAGTTTACTTGACAGGGGTGGGTACGAGCAGTACTTC
clone_size: -; j_call: TRBJ1-2; d_call: -; v_call: TRBV7-2; cdr3_aa: CASSLDLSFGYTF; cdr3_nt: TGTGCCAGCAGCTTAGACCTGAGTTTTGGCTACACCTTC
clone_size: -; j_call: TRBJ2-7; d_call: TRBD2; v_call: TRBV3-1/TRBV3-2; cdr3_aa: CASSQADGRAREQYF; cdr3_nt: TGTGCCAGCAGCCAAGCGGACGGGAGGGCCCGCGAGCAGTACTTC
clone_size: -; j_call: TRBJ2-3; d_call: -; v_call: TRBV19; cdr3_aa: CASSIAKTSTDTQYF; cdr3_nt: TGTGCCAGTAGTATAGCGAAGACATCCACAGATACGCAGTATTTT
clone_size: -; j_call: TRBJ2-3; d_call: TRBD2; v_call: TRBV5-4; cdr3_aa: CASSLRLADNTDTQYF; cdr3_nt: TGTGCCAGCAGCTTGAGGCTAGCGGACAACACAGATACGCAGTATTTT
clone_size: -; j_call: TRBJ2-7; d_call: TRBD2; v_call: TRBV30; cdr3_aa: CAWGLAAQEQYF; cdr3_nt: TGTGCCTGGGGACTAGCGGCCCAGGAGCAGTACTTC
clone_size: -; j_call: TRBJ1-2; d_call: -; v_call: TRBV5-4; cdr3_aa: CASRSGGFEDYGYTF; cdr3_nt: TGTGCCAGCAGATCGGGGGGGTTTGAGGACTATGGCTACACCTTC
clone_size: -; j_call: TRBJ2-3; d_call: -; v_call: TRBV6-5; cdr3_aa: CASIGGDATDTQYF; cdr3_nt: TGTGCCAGCATAGGCGGGGATGCCACAGATACGCAGTATTTT
clone_size: -; j_call: TRBJ2-3; d_call: -; v_call: TRBV27; cdr3_aa: CATRRGGTDTQYF; cdr3_nt: TGTGCCACGCGCAGGGGGGGCACAGATACGCAGTATTTT
clone_size: -; j_call: TRBJ2-3; d_call: TRBD1; v_call: TRBV7-6; cdr3_aa: CASSRNPGTGYTDTQYF; cdr3_nt: TGTGCCAGCAGCCGCAACCCCGGGACAGGGTACACAGATACGCAGTATTTT
clone_size: -; j_call: TRBJ1-1; d_call: -; v_call: TRBV7-9; cdr3_aa: CASSPLGGRTEAFF; cdr3_nt: TGTGCCAGCAGCCCCCTAGGGGGTCGTACTGAAGCTTTCTTT
clone_size: -; j_call: TRBJ2-5; d_call: -; v_call: TRBV21-1; cdr3_aa: CASSKAGQGGETQYF; cdr3_nt: TGTGCCAGCAGCAAAGCAGGACAGGGAGGCGAGACCCAGTACTTC
clone_size: -; j_call: TRBJ1-5; d_call: -; v_call: TRBV6-5; cdr3_aa: CASTSGSLSNQPQHF; cdr3_nt: TGTGCCAGCACTAGCGGCAGTCTTAGCAATCAGCCCCAGCATTTT
clone_size: -; j_call: TRBJ2-3; d_call: TRBD2; v_call: TRBV5-8; cdr3_aa: CASSPRAGGGFTDTQYF; cdr3_nt: TGTGCCAGCAGCCCCCGGGCTGGCGGGGGGTTCACAGATACGCAGTATTTT
clone_size: -; j_call: TRBJ2-5; d_call: -; v_call: TRBV5-1; cdr3_aa: CASSGEGFQETQYF; cdr3_nt: TGCGCGTCCTCGGGTGAAGGATTTCAAGAGACCCAGTACTTC
clone_size: -; j_call: TRBJ1-2; d_call: -; v_call: TRBV21-1; cdr3_aa: CASSKVAPGQSYGYTF; cdr3_nt: TGTGCCAGCAGCAAAGTCGCGCCGGGACAGTCCTATGGCTACACCTTC
clone_size: few; j_call: TRBJ1-2; d_call: -; v_call: TRBV5-4; cdr3_aa: CASSLGGPGDGYTF; cdr3_nt: TGTGCCAGCAGCTTGGGGGGCCCAGGTGATGGCTACACCTTC
clone_size: -; j_call: TRBJ1-1; d_call: TRBD1; v_call: TRBV18; cdr3_aa: CASSPGTANTEAFF; cdr3_nt: TGTGCCAGCTCACCCGGGACAGCGAACACTGAAGCTTTCTTT
clone_size: -; j_call: TRBJ2-7; d_call: TRBD2; v_call: TRBV3-1/TRBV3-2; cdr3_aa: CASSPYGGITSYEQYF; cdr3_nt: TGTGCCAGCAGCCCATACGGGGGGATAACATCCTACGAGCAGTACTTC
clone_size: -; j_call: TRBJ2-4; d_call: -; v_call: TRBV20-1; cdr3_aa: CSASFMSGGIQYF; cdr3_nt: TGCAGTGCTAGTTTCATGTCCGGTGGCATTCAGTACTTC
clone_size: -; j_call: TRBJ2-2; d_call: -; v_call: TRBV12-3/TRBV12-4; cdr3_aa: CASSPPAGELFF; cdr3_nt: TGTGCCAGCAGCCCCCCCGCCGGGGAGCTGTTTTTT
clone_size: -; j_call: TRBJ1-2; d_call: TRBD1; v_call: TRBV7-2; cdr3_aa: CASSPGTAQFRYGYTF; cdr3_nt: TGTGCCAGCAGCCCCGGGACAGCCCAATTCCGCTATGGCTACACCTTC
clone_size: -; j_call: TRBJ2-7; d_call: TRBD1; v_call: TRBV27; cdr3_aa: CASRMGQSYEQYF; cdr3_nt: TGTGCCAGCAGAATGGGACAGTCCTACGAGCAGTACTTC